This T cell receptor beta chain was identified in a study of early T cells in non-severe SARS-CoV-2 infection. Tagging with unique molecular identifiers was applied to individual cDNA molecules. TCRdb reanalysed the 5' RACE reads using MiXCR and keeps one entry per CDR3 protein. The table shows around 70,000 distinct CDR3 sequences, with around 15% occurring only once. Only a few counts were recorded for this clonotype. The sequenced sample consisted of whole blood. The TCR was taken from an adult who was a healthcare worker with PCR-confirmed SARS-CoV-2 infection or an uninfected control (not recorded which).

CDR3 sequence: CASSLAGAGVLSSYNEQFF. The CDR3 coding sequence is TGTGCCAGCAGCTTAGCGGGGGCGGGTGTCTTGAGCTCCTACAATGAGCAGTTCTTC. The chain combines TRBV7-6 with TRBJ2-1; D is perhaps TRBD1 (6 bases). The CDR3 is 19 residues long. Trimming stripped 0 bases from V and 0 bases from J, with 18 bases between. Germline V CDR1 and CDR2: SGHVS, FNYEAQ.